The 12 T cell receptor beta chains below come from one sample, sequenced in a study of T cells in Graves' hyperthyroidism and ophthalmopathy. From RNA transcripts, TCR beta CDR3 regions were amplified. HTBI primers were used for first-round RT-PCR of the TCR CDR3. Each CDR3 protein gets one entry after TCRdb re-called the multiplex PCR reads with MiXCR. Seen here are around 720,000 distinct CDR3 sequences, around a third observed once, and the top ten hold around 32%. Material for sequencing was blood. The receptors shown here come from a woman aged 40-49 years with Graves' hyperthyroidism.

The chain links TRBV10-3 to TRBJ1-5; 7 nucleotides match TRBD1. This CDR3 has 14 amino acids. V was clipped by 4 bases and J by 7 bases; unmatched bases: 7. Germline V lookup: CDR1 ENHRY, CDR2 SYGVKD. CDR3 coding DNA: TGTGCCATCAGTGCGGGACAACAGGGGCAGCCCCAGCATTTT. It translates to CAISAGQQGQPQHF.

This clonotype was counted at least ten times. This chain links TRBV7-9 with TRBJ1-1; D gene ambiguous. CDR1 SEHNR and CDR2 FQNEAQ come from the germline V gene (reference sequence). The CDR3 consists of 13 residues. V gave up 7 bases and J gave up 8 bases, with 17 bases separating them. The CDR3 is CASNLPVDYEAFF. CDR3 in DNA: TGTGCCAGCAACCTCCCAGTGGACTACGAAGCTTTCTTT.

The rearrangement joins TRBV5-1 to TRBJ2-5, with 9 bases aligning to TRBD2. The germline V gene encodes CDR1 SGHRS and CDR2 YFSETQ. This CDR3 contains 17 residues. V dropped 1 base and J dropped 5; count of bases not matched to a gene: 12. The CDR3 nucleotides read TGCGCCAGCAGCTTGTCGGTAGCGGGAGAACCATATGAGACCCAGTACTTC. This codes for CASSLSVAGEPYETQYF.

This chain links TRBV4-1 with TRBJ1-5; TRBD1 is a possible D gene (5 bases). CDR1 and CDR2 (germline): MGHRA, YSYEKL. This CDR3 is built from 16 residues. The V and J ends lost 1 base and 3 bases respectively, with 13 bases between them. CDR3 in amino acids: CASSQGAGLTNQPQHF. CDR3 DNA: TGCGCCAGCAGCCAAGGAGCAGGGCTTACCAATCAGCCCCAGCATTTT.

This chain uses TRBV28 with TRBJ2-7; maybe TRBD2 (6 bases). V was clipped by 1 base and J by 7 bases, with 17 bases between them. The CDR3 covers 15 residues. In germline, CDR1 is MDHEN, CDR2 SYDVKM. The CDR3 coding sequence is TGTGCCAGCAGTTTATTCTTGGGAGGTTCGGGGGAGCAGTACTTC. Amino acids: CASSLFLGGSGEQYF.

V usage is TRBV13 and J usage is TRBJ1-3, with a weak D call TRBD1 (6 bases). The V end lost 5 bases, the J end lost 2 bases, and 19 bases lay between the germline ends. Germline CDR1 and CDR2: PRHDT and FYEKMQ (reference sequence). This CDR3 spans 17 amino acids. This CDR3 is CASSNTLQGIAGNTIYF. As DNA, the CDR3 is TGTGCCAGCAGCAACACTTTACAGGGAATCGCTGGAAACACCATATATTTT. The variable domain in full, with the rest retrieved from reference TRBV13 and TRBJ1-3, is AAGVIQSPRHLIKEKRETATLKCYPIPRHDTVYWYQQGPGQDPQFLISFYEKMQSDKGSIPDRFSAQQFSDYHSELNMSSLELGDSALYFCASSNTLQGIAGNTIYFGEGSWLTVV.

As regards this clonotype: A much more abundant neighbour one base away suggests this may be a read error. The J gene is TRBJ2-7, the V gene TRBV19, with 7 positions matching TRBD1. The CDR3 loop spans 13 amino acids. With V trimmed by 9 bases and J by 3 bases, 8 bases remained unmatched. Germline V gene data show CDR1 as LNHDA and CDR2 as SQIVND (reference sequence). CDR3 sequence: CASGATGSYEQYF. Here the CDR3 DNA reads TGTGCCAGCGGAGCGACAGGGAGCTACGAGCAGTACTTC.

This sequence joins TRBV6-1 and TRBJ2-2, with 10 positions matching TRBD1. Germline V lookup: CDR1 MNHNS, CDR2 SASEGT. CDR3 length equals 15 residues. V lost 6 bases and J lost 2; bases outside the gene matches: 3. CDR3 sequence (DNA): TGTGCCAGCAGGACAGGGGGCTCTAACACCGGGGAGCTGTTTTTT. The encoded protein is CASRTGGSNTGELFF.

The rearrangement joins TRBV12-3 or TRBV12-4 to TRBJ2-5, with 7 nucleotides matching TRBD2. The junction had 16 bases not matched to a gene; V was cut back by 6 bases and J by 9 bases. The CDR3 loop spans 15 amino acids. The CDR3 loop is CASRGGRGAGQPQYF. DNA of the CDR3: TGTGCCAGCAGGGGGGGGAGGGGCGCGGGTCAGCCCCAGTACTTC.

The chain carries TRBV7-2 and TRBJ1-1, with a tentative D call TRBD1 (5 bases). Per the germline V gene, CDR1 is SGHTA and CDR2 is FQGNSA. V was trimmed by 11 bases and J by 5 bases, leaving 18 bases between them. The CDR3 spans 13 residues. In DNA form, the CDR3 reads TGTGCCTGGTGCCGGGGGTTGAGAACTGAAGCTTTCTTT. It codes for CAWCRGLRTEAFF.

The CDR3 nucleotides are TGTGCCAGCAGCCAAGACTTGTGGGCCACATCTTATGGCTACACCTTC. Translated: CASSQDLWATSYGYTF. J is TRBJ1-2 and V is TRBV4-2, with no clear D. Trimming removed 0 bases from V and 5 bases from J, with 16 bases in between. The CDR3 covers 16 residues. Germline values: CDR1 LGHNA, CDR2 YNFKEQ.

This clonotype has ten or more counts. The CDR3 DNA reads as TGTGCCAGCAAGCGAGCGGCCACATACTACGAGCAGTACTTC. The encoded protein is CASKRAATYYEQYF. This chain links TRBV28 with TRBJ2-7; a weak D match, TRBD2 (5 bases). The CDR3 runs 14 residues. The germline gives CDR1 MDHEN, CDR2 SYDVKM. V lost 7 bases to trimming and J lost 3 bases, with 16 bases between them.